Here is one TCR beta chain with its context. Clones were sequenced by immunoSEQ multiplex PCR, and TCRdb holds only the in-frame ones, with some missing. The sample has 430,000 or so clones, around nine tenths seen once. Per the germline V gene, CDR1 is SGHRS and CDR2 is YFSETQ. The length of the CDR3 is 14 residues. The V segment lost 4 bases and the J segment 8 bases; nucleotides outside the gene matches: 6. This record comes from a study of blood T cell repertoires in COVID-19. This clonotype originated in a woman aged 18-29 years who had been exposed to COVID-19. Sequencing was carried out using PBMCs or T cells enriched from blood (not recorded which). The rearrangement uses TRBV5-1 and TRBJ1-4; TRBD1 matches 9 bases. Written as DNA, the CDR3 is TGCGCCAGCAGCCAGGGACAGGGTAAAGAAAAACTGTTTTTT. Amino acids: CASSQGQGKEKLFF.